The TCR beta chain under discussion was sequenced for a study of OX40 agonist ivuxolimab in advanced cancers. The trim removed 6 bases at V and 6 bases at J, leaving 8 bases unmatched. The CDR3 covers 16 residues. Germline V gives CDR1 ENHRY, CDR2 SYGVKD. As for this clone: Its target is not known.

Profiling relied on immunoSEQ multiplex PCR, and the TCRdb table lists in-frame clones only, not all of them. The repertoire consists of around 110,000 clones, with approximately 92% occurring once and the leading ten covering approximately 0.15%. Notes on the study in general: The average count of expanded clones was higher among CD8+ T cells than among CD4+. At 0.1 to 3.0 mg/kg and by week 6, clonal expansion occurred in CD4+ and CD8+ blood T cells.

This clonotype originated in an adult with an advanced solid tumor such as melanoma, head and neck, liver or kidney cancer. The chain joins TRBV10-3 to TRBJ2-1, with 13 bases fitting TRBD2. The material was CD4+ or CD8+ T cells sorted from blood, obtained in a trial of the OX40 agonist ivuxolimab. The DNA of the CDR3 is TGTGCCATCAGCGGCCAACTAGCGGGAGGGGGCAATGAGCAGTTCTTC. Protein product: CAISGQLAGGGNEQFF.